Listed here are 32 T cell receptor beta chains from one sample, sequenced in a study of neurological immune-mediated disorders. TCRdb itself ran the 5' RACE reads through MiXCR, one entry per CDR3 protein. In the table there are about 59,000 distinct CDR3 sequences, 10% to 15% of which are singletons. What was sequenced was PBMCs. The source is an older woman with HTLV-1-associated myelopathy (HAM/TSP).

There are a few counts of this clonotype. The J gene is TRBJ2-5, the V gene TRBV12-5; D might be TRBD1 or TRBD2, each matching 6 bases. There are 12 residues in the CDR3. The V gene's germline CDR1 is LGHNT and CDR2 FRNRAP. Trimming took off 7 bases at V and 5 bases at J, with 11 bases between the two ends. The CDR3 nucleotides read TGTGCTAGTGCCCGAGGGGGGGAGACCCAGTACTTC. Protein: CASARGGETQYF.

This clonotype was seen repeatedly, ten times or more. The chain has TRBV2 and TRBJ2-3, with no clear D. The CDR3 is made up of 10 amino acids. Looked up from germline, CDR1 is SNHLY and CDR2 is FYNNEI. Deletions cut 10 bases from V and 6 bases from J, with 8 bases between. The CDR3 here is CATASDTQYF. CDR3 in DNA: TGTGCCACCGCTTCCGATACGCAGTATTTT.

Many counts were recorded for this clonotype. The rearrangement joins TRBV9 to TRBJ1-1; the match to TRBD1 covers 7 bases. V lost 3 bases to trimming and J lost 4 bases; unmatched junction nucleotides: 6. Per the germline V gene, CDR1 is SGDLS and CDR2 is YYNGEE. The CDR3 is made up of 14 amino acids. The CDR3 region is CASSAAQGGTEAFF. The CDR3, as DNA: TGTGCCAGCAGCGCCGCCCAGGGGGGCACTGAAGCTTTCTTT.

This clonotype was seen ten or more times. V is TRBV7-2 and J is TRBJ2-7; TRBD2 is a possible D gene (7 bases). The CDR3 is 15 residues long. Trimming left V 4 bases short and J 2 bases short, with 15 bases between. Germline CDR1 SGHTA, CDR2 FQGNSA. The CDR3 loop reads CASSSTRGAPYEQYF. The CDR3 coding sequence is TGTGCCAGCAGCTCAACCCGGGGGGCCCCCTACGAGCAGTACTTC.

Only a few counts were recorded for this clonotype. Being one base from a much bigger clone, this may be a read error. This sequence joins TRBV3-1 and TRBJ1-1, with TRBD1 matching over 7 bases. Per germline, CDR1 LGHDT and CDR2 YNNKEL (reference sequence). The length of the CDR3 is 15 residues. CDR3 region: CVSSSWAQGVSEAFF. The CDR3 nucleotides are TGTGTCAGCAGTTCGTGGGCGCAGGGGGTTTCTGAAGCTTTCTTT. Drawing the rest from reference TRBV3-1 and TRBJ1-1, the complete variable domain is DTAVSQTPKYLVTQMGNDKSIKCEQNLGHDTMYWYKQDSKKFLKIMFSYNNKELIINETVPNRFSPKSPDKAHLNLHINSLELGDSAVYFCVSSSWAQGVSEAFFGQGTRLTVV.

DNA for the CDR3: TGCGCCAGCAGCATGGAGACGGAGCAGTTCTTC. Residues: CASSMETEQFF. The chain employs TRBV5-1 and TRBJ2-1; unclear D gene. The CDR3 has 11 residues. V was trimmed by 4 bases and J by 10 bases, leaving 9 bases between them. CDR1 and CDR2 from the germline V gene are SGHRS and YFSETQ.

This clonotype showed up many times. The chain employs TRBV29-1 and TRBJ2-1, with 10 bases that match TRBD2. Germline values: CDR1 SQVTM, CDR2 ANQGSEA. V lost 6 bases to trimming and J lost 7 bases; unmatched junction nucleotides: 6. The length of the CDR3 is 13 residues. The DNA for the CDR3 is TGCAGCGTCGCTAGCGGGAGTCATAATGAGCAGTTCTTC. Its translation: CSVASGSHNEQFF.

The CDR3 DNA reads TGTGCCAGCTCACCGGATCGCCTAGCGGGAGGAGAGACCCAGTACTTC. Translating gives CASSPDRLAGGETQYF. The chain employs TRBV18 and TRBJ2-5; 11 nucleotides match TRBD2. In germline, CDR1 is KGHSH, CDR2 LQKENI. The junction had 7 bases not matched to a gene; V was cut back by 3 bases and J by 4 bases. The CDR3 runs 16 residues.

The rearrangement uses TRBV11-2 and TRBJ2-7; D remains unclear. V lost 5 bases, J lost 2 bases, and 13 bases lay in between. Per the germline V gene, CDR1 is SGHAT and CDR2 is FQNNGV. CDR3 size: 14 residues. Here the CDR3 reads CASSKVVRPYEQYF. CDR3 sequence (DNA): TGTGCCAGCAGCAAAGTAGTTCGTCCCTACGAGCAGTACTTC.

This clonotype has a count of ten or more. This chain links TRBV29-1 with TRBJ2-7; TRBD2 is a possible D gene (5 bases). V was shortened by 0 bases and J by 2 bases, with 8 bases between the two germline ends. Germline V gene sequence: CDR1 SQVTM, CDR2 ANQGSEA. CDR3 length equals 13 residues. This CDR3 is CSVEEGAAYEQYF. In nucleotides, the CDR3 is TGCAGCGTTGAAGAAGGAGCGGCCTACGAGCAGTACTTC.

Many counts were recorded for this clonotype. The chain links TRBV5-1 to TRBJ2-1; 10 positions agree with TRBD2. Germline CDR1 SGHRS, CDR2 YFSETQ. Trimming removed 3 bases from V and 8 bases from J; junction bases left unmatched: 8. CDR3 length: 15 amino acids. In DNA, the CDR3 is TGCGCCAGCAGCTACTCTAGCGGGAGTTTCGATGAGCAGTTCTTC. Its translation is CASSYSSGSFDEQFF. The full variable domain, its missing parts supplied by reference TRBV5-1 and TRBJ2-1, is KAGVTQTPRYLIKTRGQQVTLSCSPISGHRSVSWYQQTPGQGLQFLFEYFSETQRNKGNFPGRFSGRQFSNSRSEMNVSTLELGDSALYLCASSYSSGSFDEQFFGPGTRLTVL.

This clonotype was seen more than once but under ten times. This may be a read error: a much more frequent sequence differs by one nucleotide. The chain uses TRBV5-1 and TRBJ1-4, with D possibly TRBD1 on 6 matching bases. The germline CDR1 and CDR2 sequences are SGHRS and YFSETQ. This CDR3 has 15 amino acids. V gave up 0 bases and J gave up 0 bases, with 6 bases separating them. As DNA, the CDR3 is TGCGCCAGCAGCTTGGCAGGGGCAACTAATGAAAAACTGTTTTTT. Translated: CASSLAGATNEKLFF.

DNA of the CDR3: TGCGCCAGCAGCTTGGCCCTACAGGGGATCTCCTACAATGAGCAGTTCTTC. Residues: CASSLALQGISYNEQFF. The V gene is TRBV5-1, the J gene TRBJ2-1; TRBD1 matches 7 bases. With V trimmed by 0 bases and J by 0 bases, 6 bases remained unmatched. The CDR3 sequence is 17 residues long. Germline V gene lookup returns CDR1 SGHRS and CDR2 YFSETQ. The entire variable domain, with the rest obtained from reference TRBV5-1 and TRBJ2-1, is as follows: KAGVTQTPRYLIKTRGQQVTLSCSPISGHRSVSWYQQTPGQGLQFLFEYFSETQRNKGNFPGRFSGRQFSNSRSEMNVSTLELGDSALYLCASSLALQGISYNEQFFGPGTRLTVL.

This clonotype was picked up many times. The gene calls are TRBV3-1 and TRBJ2-5; D is perhaps TRBD1 or TRBD2 (5 bases each). Trimming pared 6 bases from V and 2 bases from J, leaving 13 bases between. This CDR3 has 14 amino acids. CDR1 and CDR2 (germline): LGHDT, YNNKEL (reference sequence). The CDR3 coding sequence is TGTGCCAGCAGTCCCGCGTGGGGGCAAGAGACCCAGTACTTC. The encoded protein is CASSPAWGQETQYF.

The table lists this clonotype with many counts. The chain carries TRBV5-1 and TRBJ2-7; weak D call: TRBD1 (6 bases). The ends were cut back, 4 bases at V and 0 bases at J, with 11 bases in the middle. The germline gives CDR1 SGHRS, CDR2 YFSETQ. The length of the CDR3 is 14 residues. Here the CDR3 reads CASSPMGASYEQYF. The CDR3 DNA sequence: TGCGCCAGCAGCCCTATGGGGGCCTCCTACGAGCAGTACTTC.

This clonotype was counted at least ten times. One base away lies a much larger clone, so this may be a sequencing read error. The chain recombines TRBV24-1 with TRBJ2-3, with D perhaps TRBD1 (6 bases). In germline, CDR1 is KGHDR, CDR2 SFDVKD. This CDR3 comprises 15 residues. CDR3 sequence: CANSVGQYGTDTQYF. The CDR3 DNA reads TGTGCCAACAGTGTCGGACAGTATGGCACAGATACGCAGTATTTT.

Many counts were recorded for this clonotype. V gene TRBV7-9 combines with J gene TRBJ2-1; D not certain. V gave up 5 bases and J gave up 8 bases, with 16 bases separating them. The CDR3 is 14 amino acids. Germline CDR1 is SEHNR and CDR2 is FQNEAQ (reference sequence). The CDR3 nucleotides read TGTGCCAGCAGCCCCTCACCCGTCGTGGATGAGCAGTTCTTC. This translates into CASSPSPVVDEQFF.

This clonotype was seen at least ten times. The rearrangement uses TRBV5-8 and TRBJ2-5; no reliable D call. The CDR3 is 11 residues long. Trimming pared 4 bases from V and 9 bases from J, leaving 10 bases between. Germline CDR1 SGHTS, CDR2 YDEGEE. CDR3 region: CASSALVAQYF. In DNA, the CDR3 is TGTGCCAGCAGCGCCTTAGTGGCCCAGTACTTC.

This clonotype appeared many times. The chain is built from TRBV6-1 and TRBJ1-2; 10 nucleotides align to TRBD1. Per the germline V gene, CDR1 is MNHNS and CDR2 is SASEGT. This CDR3 is 14 amino acids long. J gave up 5 bases and V 6 bases, and 6 bases lay outside the gene matches. In DNA, the CDR3 is TGTGCCAGCAGCGGGACAGGGGTTCGGTATGGCTACACCTTC. Its protein product is CASSGTGVRYGYTF.

This clonotype was seen many times. This chain uses TRBV20-1 with TRBJ2-7; D not resolved. V lost 0 bases, J lost 3 bases, and 9 bases lay in between. CDR3 length: 13 residues. Germline assignment: CDR1 DFQATT and CDR2 SNEGSKA (reference sequence). CDR3 DNA sequence: TGCAGTGCTAGAGATCGTAGGGACTACGAGCAGTACTTC. Translation: CSARDRRDYEQYF.

This clonotype was seen repeatedly, ten times or more. V gene TRBV20-1 combines with J gene TRBJ2-2; 13 bases match TRBD2. Unmatched junction bases numbered 8, after V lost 6 bases and J lost 7 bases. There are 15 residues in the CDR3. Germline CDR1 DFQATT, CDR2 SNEGSKA (reference sequence). DNA of the CDR3: TGCAGTGCCCCCGGACTAGCGGGAGCTAGCGGGGAGCTGTTTTTT. Its protein is CSAPGLAGASGELFF.

This clonotype has ten or more counts. V is TRBV29-1 and J is TRBJ1-1; D remains unclear. Germline assignment: CDR1 SQVTM and CDR2 ANQGSEA. The CDR3 is 11 residues long. CDR3 DNA sequence: TGCAACGGATGGGTCAGCGGTGAAGCTTTCTTT. Its translation is CNGWVSGEAFF.

This clonotype was seen many times. The chain links TRBV20-1 to TRBJ2-7; possible D gene TRBD1, 5 bases. Germline CDR1 DFQATT, CDR2 SNEGSKA (reference sequence). The CDR3 is made up of 12 amino acids. V shed 6 bases and J shed 5 bases, with 14 bases lying between them. CDR3 amino acids: CSAKTRVNEQYF. Here the CDR3 DNA reads TGCAGTGCCAAAACCAGGGTCAACGAGCAGTACTTC.

The chain carries TRBV3-1 and TRBJ2-7; D unresolved. The CDR3 loop spans 14 amino acids. Per germline, CDR1 LGHDT and CDR2 YNNKEL (reference sequence). The V and J ends lost 0 bases and 9 bases respectively, with 15 bases between them. The CDR3 sequence is CASSQDRVSSVQYF. In nucleotides, the CDR3 is TGTGCCAGCAGCCAAGATCGGGTCTCCTCCGTGCAGTACTTC.

This clonotype came up many times. This chain connects TRBV20-1 to TRBJ2-5; TRBD1 matches at 11 bases. The CDR3 extends over 15 amino acids. V lost 6 bases, J lost 2 bases, and 8 bases stayed unmatched. CDR1 DFQATT and CDR2 SNEGSKA come from the germline V gene (reference sequence). The CDR3: CSAFTGTGGQETQYF. The CDR3 DNA reads TGCAGTGCCTTTACCGGGACAGGGGGTCAAGAGACCCAGTACTTC.

Many counts were recorded for this clonotype. The chain couples TRBV5-1 to TRBJ2-2; 12 bases agree with TRBD1. V gave up 6 bases and J gave up 6 bases; unmatched junction bases: 3. From germline, CDR1 is SGHRS and CDR2 YFSETQ. CDR3 length equals 14 residues. The CDR3 is CASTGQGASGELFF. CDR3 DNA sequence: TGCGCCAGCACGGGACAGGGGGCATCCGGGGAGCTGTTTTTT.

This clonotype appeared many times. V is TRBV28 and J is TRBJ1-1, with D possibly matching TRBD1 (6 bases). There are 12 residues in the CDR3. Trimming pared 5 bases from V and 6 bases from J, leaving 10 bases between. Germline CDR1 and CDR2: MDHEN and SYDVKM. The CDR3 DNA is TGTGCCAGCAGTCTAGGGACATCTGAAGCTTTCTTT. It translates to CASSLGTSEAFF. The full variable domain, its missing parts supplied by reference TRBV28 and TRBJ1-1, is DVKVTQSSRYLVKRTGEKVFLECVQDMDHENMFWYRQDPGLGLRLIYFSYDVKMKEKGDIPEGYSVSREKKERFSLILESASTNQTSMYLCASSLGTSEAFFGQGTRLTVV.

This clonotype was detected many times. The chain joins TRBV5-5 to TRBJ1-1, with 10 nucleotides matching TRBD1. The length of the CDR3 is 14 residues. J gave up 5 bases and V 5 bases, and 6 bases lay outside the gene matches. The V gene's germline CDR1 is SGHKS and CDR2 YYEKEE (reference sequence). The CDR3 protein is CASRLTGGRTEAFF. For the CDR3, the DNA is TGTGCCAGCAGATTGACAGGGGGCAGGACTGAAGCTTTCTTT.

This clonotype was detected many times. The chain has TRBV5-1 and TRBJ2-2, with D tentatively TRBD1 or TRBD2 (6 bases each). From germline, CDR1 is SGHRS and CDR2 YFSETQ. The V end lost 6 bases, the J end lost 0 bases, and 12 bases lay between the germline ends. This CDR3 has 15 residues. CDR3 sequence (DNA): TGCGCCAGCATCTCCGGGGGCACGAACACCGGGGAGCTGTTTTTT. This translates into CASISGGTNTGELFF.

This clonotype was picked up many times. The V gene is TRBV7-9, the J gene TRBJ2-7; D gene ambiguous. CDR3 length equals 13 residues. V dropped 4 bases and J dropped 6 bases, with 13 bases sitting between them. CDR1 and CDR2 (germline): SEHNR, FQNEAQ (reference sequence). The CDR3 DNA is TGTGCCAGCAGCTCCCGGGTTAACGGCGAGCAGTACTTC. Protein: CASSSRVNGEQYF.

This clonotype has more than one count but fewer than ten. The chain joins TRBV5-1 to TRBJ2-1, with 10 bases lining up with TRBD2. V was clipped by 5 bases and J by 5 bases; unmatched bases: 7. Germline assignment: CDR1 SGHRS and CDR2 YFSETQ. The CDR3 consists of 15 residues. For the CDR3, the DNA is TGCGCCAGCAGTCCTCTAGCGGGAGCGGACAATGAGCAGTTCTTC. Its protein is CASSPLAGADNEQFF.

This clonotype has just a few counts. This may be a read error: a much more frequent sequence differs by one nucleotide. V is TRBV2 and J is TRBJ1-2; D remains unclear. The germline V gene encodes CDR1 SNHLY and CDR2 FYNNEI. The CDR3 sequence is 15 residues long. Between the trimmed V and J ends, which lost 0 bases and 8 bases, there was a span of 16 bases. The CDR3 protein is CASSEAHGSPNGYTF. In DNA form, the CDR3 reads TGTGCCAGCAGTGAAGCGCATGGGTCGCCGAACGGCTACACCTTC.